A single sample is the source of the 20 T cell receptor beta chains below, sequenced in a study of spatial heterogeneity in lung cancer (dated by TCRdb to the late 2010s). To prepare the library, 5' RACE was applied. Instrument on record: NextSeq 500. TCRdb reworked the public reads: Q25 trimming with fastp, MiXCR clone assembly, productive beta chains retained. For every CDR3 protein sequence, its rows merge into one entry that carries the most common genes and DNA. This sample comprises approximately 1,000 distinct CDR3 sequences, approximately 66% of them detected only once. Approximately 7% of the sample goes to the ten largest clones. This sample's time point label indicates: sample taken at primary tumor resection. For TCR sequencing, whole RNA was extracted from tumor and nontumor lung tissue, or from cryopreserved PBMC samples, and no cell sorting was done. Sample: PBMCs, taken at surgery. Source of these receptors: a male donor with early-stage non-small cell lung cancer.

Details on this clonotype: This beta chain slipped into a library made for alpha chains as a stray read, so its size is not meaningful. The rearrangement joins TRBV3-1 to TRBJ2-5; no clear D. This CDR3 comprises 12 residues. V lost 3 bases to trimming and J lost 1 base, with 3 bases between them. Germline lookup yields CDR1 LGHDT and CDR2 YNNKEL (reference sequence). CDR3 region: CASSQFQETQYF. CDR3 sequence (DNA): TGTGCCAGCAGCCAGTTCCAAGAGACCCAGTACTTC.

This clonotype appeared a single time. Mismatch with germline at one junction end may stem from a read error. A library made for alpha chains picked up this beta chain off target, so its size means little. The chain combines TRBV7-7 with TRBJ2-5, with TRBD1 identical over 9 bases. CDR1 SSHAT and CDR2 FNYEAQ come from the germline V gene (reference sequence). CDR3 length equals 16 residues. CDR3 DNA: TGTGCTAGCAGCTTTGGGGGGACAGGGATTGAAGAGACCCAGTACTTC. Its protein product is CASSFGGTGIEETQYF.

Of note for this clonotype: This beta chain came through as a stray read in a library set up for alpha chains, and its size says little. The CDR3 DNA sequence: TGTGCCAGCAGTCGGGGACTAGCGGGAGTATACGAGCAGTACTTC. It encodes CASSRGLAGVYEQYF. J is TRBJ2-7 and V is TRBV12-3 or TRBV12-4; 14 positions agree with TRBD2. V trimming: 5 bases; J trimming: 4 bases; junction bases outside the gene matches: 4. The CDR3 totals 15 residues.

About this clonotype itself: This beta chain is an off-target read within a library intended for alpha chains, so its frequency means little. The chain employs TRBV29-1 and TRBJ2-5; D is tentatively TRBD1 or TRBD2 (6 bases each). The V gene lost 7 bases and the J gene lost 5 bases, with 14 bases spanning the gap. The CDR3 contains 12 residues. Germline loops: CDR1 SQVTM, CDR2 ANQGSEA. CDR3 sequence (DNA): TGCAGCGGAGAGGGGGGCGGGGAGACCCAGTACTTC. As protein: CSGEGGGETQYF.

This clonotype was seen more than once but under ten times. This beta chain turned up in a library designed for alpha chains; as an off-target read, its abundance says little. The DNA of the CDR3 is TGTGCCAGCAGCCCTGCACTAGCGGTATACAATGAGCAGTTCTTC. It is translated as CASSPALAVYNEQFF. The chain uses TRBV28 and TRBJ2-1; 8 nucleotides align to TRBD2. CDR3 size: 15 residues. After removal of 6 bases from V and 4 bases from J, the junction contained 8 bases not matched to a gene. Germline V CDR1 and CDR2: MDHEN, SYDVKM.

In the case of this clonotype: The size of this beta chain means little, since it is a stray read in a library made for alpha chains. V gene TRBV7-2 combines with J gene TRBJ2-5; D gene unclear. CDR1 and CDR2 from the germline V gene are SGHTA and FQGNSA. Between the trimmed V and J ends, which lost 3 bases and 4 bases, there was a span of 9 bases. The CDR3 is 13 amino acids. The CDR3 nucleotides are TGTGCCAGCAGCTTTTGGCCGGGAGAGACCCAGTACTTC. Translated: CASSFWPGETQYF. The full variable domain, completed using reference TRBV7-2 and TRBJ2-5, is GAGVSQSPSNKVTEKGKDVELRCDPISGHTALYWYRQSLGQGLEFLIYFQGNSAPDKSGLPSDRFSAERTGGSVSTLTIQRTQQEDSAVYLCASSFWPGETQYFGPGTRLLVL.

Concerning this clonotype itself: This beta chain slipped into a library made for alpha chains as a stray read, so its size is not meaningful. The chain employs TRBV7-6 and TRBJ2-5; 10 bases align to TRBD1. Germline V gives CDR1 SGHVS, CDR2 FNYEAQ. Trimming cost V 2 bases and J 2 bases; bases outside gene matches: 8. The CDR3 is made up of 17 amino acids. CDR3 loop: CASSLFVRGQGQETQYF. CDR3 coding DNA: TGTGCCAGCAGCTTATTCGTCAGGGGACAGGGGCAAGAGACCCAGTACTTC.

Remarks on this clonotype: With the library built for alpha chains, this beta chain is off target and its frequency is not meaningful. This chain uses TRBV29-1 with TRBJ2-6, with D uncertain. The CDR3 contains 14 residues. V was shortened by 6 bases and J by 4 bases, with 13 bases between the two germline ends. Germline V lookup: CDR1 SQVTM, CDR2 ANQGSEA. The CDR3 nucleotides read TGCAGCGTCGTTGACATAGACGGGGCCAACGTCCTGACTTTC. It yields the protein CSVVDIDGANVLTF.

Points on this clonotype: Because the library targeted alpha chains, this beta chain is an off-target read whose size means little. The rearrangement joins TRBV10-3 to TRBJ2-3, with 7 bases aligning to TRBD2. The CDR3 covers 14 residues. The V and J ends lost 2 bases and 1 base, in that order; junction bases with no gene match: 0. The germline V gene encodes CDR1 ENHRY and CDR2 SYGVKD. CDR3 in amino acids: CAISEGRGTDTQYF. DNA for the CDR3: TGTGCCATCAGTGAGGGGAGGGGCACAGATACGCAGTATTTT.

Concerning this clonotype itself: This beta chain is a stray sequence in a library constructed for alpha chains; its clone size is not meaningful. The chain joins TRBV28 to TRBJ2-7, with 12 bases aligning to TRBD2. Germline values: CDR1 MDHEN, CDR2 SYDVKM. CDR3 length: 16 residues. V lost 5 bases to trimming and J lost 0 bases; unmatched junction nucleotides: 5. As DNA, the CDR3 is TGTGCCAGCAGTAGGACTAGCGGGACTAGCTCCTACGAGCAGTACTTC. It specifies CASSRTSGTSSYEQYF.

To note about this clonotype: Because the library targeted alpha chains, this beta chain is an off-target read whose size means little. The chain uses TRBV29-1 and TRBJ2-3, with 11 bases that match TRBD2. Germline CDR1 and CDR2: SQVTM and ANQGSEA. This CDR3 has 14 amino acids. J gave up 3 bases and V 5 bases, and 4 bases lay outside the gene matches. The CDR3 DNA reads as TGCAGCGTTATAGCGGGGGGGCGGACAGATACGCAGTATTTT. It yields the protein CSVIAGGRTDTQYF.

This clonotype was observed a single time. In a library made to pick up alpha chains, this beta chain is a stray read with a size that means little. The chain employs TRBV4-3 and TRBJ2-3, with 8 bases that match TRBD2. Per germline, CDR1 LGHNA and CDR2 YSLEER. The CDR3 runs 17 residues. The V segment lost 0 bases and the J segment 1 base; nucleotides outside the gene matches: 6. CDR3 region: CASSQDIRGGGTDTQYF. The CDR3 DNA reads as TGCGCCAGCAGCCAAGATATCCGGGGGGGAGGCACAGATACGCAGTATTTT.

As to this clonotype: Since it is a stray read in a library aimed at alpha chains, this beta chain has a size that is not meaningful. The chain combines TRBV5-1 with TRBJ2-7; 7 nucleotides match TRBD2. This CDR3 has 15 amino acids. The ends lost 3 bases at V and 3 bases at J; junction bases unmatched: 9. The germline CDR1 and CDR2 sequences are SGHRS and YFSETQ. CDR3 region: CASSSTGTTRYEQYF. The CDR3 DNA reads as TGCGCCAGCAGCTCCACCGGGACTACCCGCTACGAGCAGTACTTC.

On this clonotype: As an off-target read in a library built for alpha chains, this beta chain has a frequency of little significance. The rearrangement joins TRBV28 to TRBJ2-5; D perhaps matches TRBD1 (5 bases). The CDR3 is 15 residues long. Germline V gives CDR1 MDHEN, CDR2 SYDVKM. The germline V and J ends were trimmed by 3 bases and 2 bases, with 13 bases remaining between them. The CDR3 reads CASSFGGARQETQYF. In DNA, the CDR3 is TGTGCCAGCAGTTTCGGTGGGGCCCGTCAAGAGACCCAGTACTTC.

Comments on this clonotype: Little can be read into the size of this beta chain, an off-target read in a library designed for alpha chains. The chain recombines TRBV19 with TRBJ1-1; no clear D. This CDR3 comprises 13 residues. V was trimmed by 1 base and J by 2 bases, leaving 5 bases between them. Looked up from germline, CDR1 is LNHDA and CDR2 is SQIVND (reference sequence). The CDR3 protein is CASSIAANTEAFF. The CDR3 DNA reads TGTGCCAGTAGTATAGCCGCCAACACTGAAGCTTTCTTT.

On this clonotype itself: This beta chain is an off-target read within a library intended for alpha chains, so its frequency means little. J is TRBJ2-3 and V is TRBV28, with a tentative D call TRBD1 (6 bases). CDR3 length equals 15 residues. Germline V gene sequence: CDR1 MDHEN, CDR2 SYDVKM. The V end lost 6 bases, the J end lost 2 bases, and 15 bases lay between the germline ends. The CDR3 DNA is TGTGCCAGCAGCCCAAGACAGGCCGCCACAGATACGCAGTATTTT. Protein product: CASSPRQAATDTQYF.

With respect to this clonotype: A library made for alpha chains picked up this beta chain off target, so its size means little. The chain uses TRBV11-3 and TRBJ1-1; no reliable D call. Germline CDR1 reads SGHNT; CDR2 reads YENEEA. The ends were cut back, 3 bases at V and 3 bases at J, with 5 bases in the middle. The CDR3 is 12 amino acids. The CDR3 DNA is TGTGCCAGCAGCTTTCCGCACACTGAAGCTTTCTTT. Its translation: CASSFPHTEAFF.

Points on this clonotype: This beta chain turned up in a library designed for alpha chains; as an off-target read, its abundance says little. CDR3 DNA: TGTGCCAGCAGTGAAGTCGCCCCGGGGTATGGCTACACCTTC. It codes for CASSEVAPGYGYTF. V gene TRBV2 combines with J gene TRBJ1-2; D remains unclear. Germline CDR1 is SNHLY and CDR2 is FYNNEI. Trimming stripped 1 base from V and 5 bases from J, with 11 bases between. The CDR3 sequence is 14 residues long.

This clonotype appeared a single time. This beta chain appears as a stray read in a library generated for alpha chains; its size is not informative. The V and J genes are TRBV5-6 and TRBJ1-1; D is uncertain. Germline assignment: CDR1 SGHDT and CDR2 YYEEEE. With 4 bases removed from V and 3 bases from J, the gap between germline ends came to 10 bases. CDR3 size: 13 residues. The DNA of the CDR3 is TGTGCCAGCAGCCCTCAATGGGACACTGAAGCTTTCTTT. It codes for CASSPQWDTEAFF.

For this clonotype: This beta chain is an unintended read in a library built for alpha chains; its size means little. This chain joins TRBV6-1 and TRBJ2-7; no firm D call. Trimming pared 4 bases from V and 0 bases from J, leaving 16 bases between. The CDR3 totals 16 residues. Germline CDR1 and CDR2: MNHNS and SASEGT. This CDR3 is CASSGPDRSYSYEQYF. The CDR3 DNA sequence: TGTGCCAGCAGTGGACCGGACCGTTCCTACTCCTACGAGCAGTACTTC.